What follows describes a single T cell receptor (beta chain). Its antigen is not known. The CDR3 loop spans 12 amino acids. Germline V gives CDR1 DFQATT, CDR2 SNEGSKA (reference sequence). Template material for amplifying TCR beta CDR3 regions consisted of RNA transcripts. First-round RT-PCR targeting the TCR CDR3 was performed with the HTBI primer set. TCRdb passed the multiplex PCR reads through MiXCR, listing each CDR3 protein once. This sample has 500,000 to 600,000 distinct CDR3 sequences; about 20% occur once, and the top ten carry 47%. The data originate from a study of T cells in Graves' hyperthyroidism and ophthalmopathy. Findings and limits, study-wide: Using 13 V-J features, a model discriminated ophthalmopathy from stable hyperthyroidism.

Patients were excluded because of uncontrolled infection, other autoimmune disease, pregnancy or lactation. The sequence derives from a man aged 35 to 55 with Graves' ophthalmopathy. This chain links TRBV20-1 with TRBJ2-3; a possible D gene is TRBD1 (5 bases). The sequencing sample was made of blood. Written as DNA, the CDR3 is TGCGGGCAGGGCCTTAACACAGATACGCAGTATTTT. This sequence encodes CGQGLNTDTQYF.